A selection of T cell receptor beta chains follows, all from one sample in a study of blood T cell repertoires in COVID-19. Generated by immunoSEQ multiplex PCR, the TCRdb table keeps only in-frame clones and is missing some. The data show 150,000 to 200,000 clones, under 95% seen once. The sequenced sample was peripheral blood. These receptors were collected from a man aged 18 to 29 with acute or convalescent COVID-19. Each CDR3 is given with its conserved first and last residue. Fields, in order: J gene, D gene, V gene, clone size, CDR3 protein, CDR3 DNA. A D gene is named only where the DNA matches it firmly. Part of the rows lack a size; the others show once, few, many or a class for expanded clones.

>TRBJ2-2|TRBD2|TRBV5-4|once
CASSYGLVDTGELFF
TGTGCCAGCAGCTATGGACTAGTGGATACCGGGGAGCTGTTTTTT
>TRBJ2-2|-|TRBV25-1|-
CASSEWGTSNTGELFF
TGTGCCAGCAGTGAATGGGGGACATCAAACACCGGGGAGCTGTTTTTT
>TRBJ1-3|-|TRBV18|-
CASSRGTGGERSTIYF
TGTGCCAGCTCACGCGGGACGGGAGGGGAAAGGAGCACCATATATTTT
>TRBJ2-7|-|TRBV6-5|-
CASYPGGAYEQYF
TGTGCCAGCTATCCCGGCGGGGCCTACGAGCAGTACTTC
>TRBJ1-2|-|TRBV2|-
CASSGLQANYGYTF
TGTGCCAGCAGTGGACTTCAAGCTAACTATGGCTACACCTTC
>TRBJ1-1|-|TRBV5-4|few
CASSLTGWTEAFF
TGTGCCAGCAGCCTCACAGGGTGGACTGAAGCTTTCTTT
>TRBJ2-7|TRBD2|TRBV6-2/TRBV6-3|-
CASSLAGGYEQYF
TGTGCCAGCAGCCTAGCGGGAGGTTACGAGCAGTACTTC
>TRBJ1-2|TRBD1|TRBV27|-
CASSLSEQGAANYGYTF
TGTGCCAGCAGTTTATCCGAACAGGGGGCCGCGAACTATGGCTACACCTTC
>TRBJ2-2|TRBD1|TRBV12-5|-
CASGFQTGGDFANTGELFF
TGTGCTAGTGGTTTTCAAACAGGGGGCGATTTCGCGAACACCGGGGAGCTGTTTTTT
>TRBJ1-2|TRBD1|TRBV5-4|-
CASSRGQEINYGYTF
TGTGCCAGCAGCCGGGGACAGGAAATCAACTATGGCTACACCTTC
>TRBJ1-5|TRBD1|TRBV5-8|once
CASSSGQGEGNQPQHF
TGTGCCAGCAGCTCGGGACAGGGGGAAGGCAATCAGCCCCAGCATTTT
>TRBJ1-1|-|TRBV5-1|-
CASSFEINTEAFF
TGCGCCAGCAGCTTCGAGATAAACACTGAAGCTTTCTTT
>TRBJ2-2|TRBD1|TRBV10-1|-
CASSDPGGSGELFF
TGCGCCAGCAGTGACCCAGGGGGCTCCGGGGAGCTGTTTTTT
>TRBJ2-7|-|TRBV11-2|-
CASSLVWAKREQYF
TGTGCCAGCAGCTTAGTCTGGGCGAAAAGGGAGCAGTACTTC
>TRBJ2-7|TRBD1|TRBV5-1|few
CASSSWNPGDRGYEQYF
TGCGCCAGCAGCTCCTGGAACCCCGGGGACAGGGGTTACGAGCAGTACTTC
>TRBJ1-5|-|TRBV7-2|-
CASSLGGDTRTQPQHF
TGTGCCAGCAGCTTAGGGGGCGATACACGCACTCAGCCCCAGCATTTT
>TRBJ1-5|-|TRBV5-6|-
CASTSWQGNQPQHF
TGTGCCAGCACCTCATGGCAGGGGAATCAGCCCCAGCATTTT
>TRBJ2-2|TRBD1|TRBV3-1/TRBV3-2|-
CASSRTRDSPDTGELFF
TGTGCCAGCAGCCGCACCCGGGACAGCCCGGACACCGGGGAGCTGTTTTTT
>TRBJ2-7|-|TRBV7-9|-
CASSLGQSLTYEQYF
TGTGCCAGCAGCTTAGGCCAGTCCCTCACCTACGAGCAGTACTTC
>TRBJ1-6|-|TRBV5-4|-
CASSLDQGDSPLHF
TGTGCCAGCAGCTTGGACCAGGGCGATTCACCCCTCCACTTT
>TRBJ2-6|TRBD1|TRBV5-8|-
CASSLDTGVAGANVLTF
TGTGCCAGCAGCTTGGACACAGGGGTGGCTGGGGCCAACGTCCTGACTTTC
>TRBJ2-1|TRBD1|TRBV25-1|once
CASSTGTGGNEQFF
TGTGCCAGCAGTACCGGGACAGGGGGCAATGAGCAGTTCTTC
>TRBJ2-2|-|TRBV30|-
CAWAGSTSGELFF
TGTGCCTGGGCGGGGTCCACCTCCGGGGAGCTGTTTTTT
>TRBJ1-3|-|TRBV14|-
CASSPNYRSYSGNTIYF
TGTGCCAGCAGCCCCAATTACAGGTCCTACTCTGGAAACACCATATATTTT
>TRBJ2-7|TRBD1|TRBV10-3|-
CAISVPGQGFDREQYF
TGTGCCATCAGTGTACCTGGACAGGGTTTCGATCGGGAGCAGTACTTC
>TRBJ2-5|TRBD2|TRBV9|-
CASSLGTSGQETQYF
TGTGCCAGCAGCTTAGGGACTAGCGGGCAAGAGACCCAGTACTTC
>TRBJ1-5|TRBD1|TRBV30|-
CAWSVPARTGGRAPQHF
TGTGCCTGGAGTGTACCCGCACGGACAGGGGGGAGGGCGCCCCAGCATTTT
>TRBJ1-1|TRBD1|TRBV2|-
CASSPTGIAEAFF
TGTGCCAGCAGTCCGACAGGGATCGCTGAAGCTTTCTTT
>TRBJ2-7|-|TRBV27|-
CASSTPSFSGPRLRYEQYF
TGTGCCAGCAGCACTCCCTCCTTTAGCGGACCACGACTCCGTTACGAGCAGTACTTC
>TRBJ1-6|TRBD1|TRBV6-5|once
CASRLGQGGSPLHF
TGTGCCAGCAGGCTCGGACAGGGGGGATCACCCCTCCACTTT
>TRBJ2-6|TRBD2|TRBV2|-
CARRGGASGANVLTF
TGCGCCCGCCGGGGGGGGGCTTCTGGGGCCAACGTCCTGACTTTC
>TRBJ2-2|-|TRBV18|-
CASSSAGVPNTGELFF
TGTGCCAGCTCATCGGCAGGGGTCCCGAACACCGGGGAGCTGTTTTTT
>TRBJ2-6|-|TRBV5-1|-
CASSLVTPGSGANVLTF
TGCGCCAGCAGCTTGGTAACCCCCGGCTCTGGGGCCAACGTCCTGACTTTC
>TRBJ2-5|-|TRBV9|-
CASSVDAYSPETQYF
TGTGCCAGCAGCGTAGACGCGTATTCTCCAGAGACCCAGTACTTC
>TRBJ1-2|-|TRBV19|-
CASSIGLTYGYTF
TGTGCCAGTAGTATAGGGCTCACCTATGGCTACACCTTC
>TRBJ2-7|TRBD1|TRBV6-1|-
CASSEGTGWREQYF
TGTGCCAGCAGTGAGGGGACAGGTTGGCGCGAGCAGTACTTC
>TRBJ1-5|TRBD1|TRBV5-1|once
CASSPTTGSYSNQPQHF
TGCGCCAGCAGCCCTACGACAGGGTCCTATAGCAATCAGCCCCAGCATTTT
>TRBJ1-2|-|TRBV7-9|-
CASSLGGVYGYTF
TGTGCCAGCAGCCTAGGCGGGGTCTATGGCTACACCTTC
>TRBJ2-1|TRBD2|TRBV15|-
CATSPLGGSLSYNEQFF
TGTGCCACCAGCCCCCTGGGAGGGAGCCTCTCCTACAATGAGCAGTTCTTC
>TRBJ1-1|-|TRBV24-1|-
CATSDEQGRAFF
TGTGCCACCAGTGATGAGCAGGGTAGAGCTTTCTTT
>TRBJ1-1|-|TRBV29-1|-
CSVRGGLGKTEAFF
TGCAGCGTTAGAGGGGGATTAGGGAAGACTGAAGCTTTCTTT
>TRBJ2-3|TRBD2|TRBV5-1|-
CASSFGGGNTDTQYF
TGCGCCAGCAGCTTCGGGGGAGGGAACACAGATACGCAGTATTTT
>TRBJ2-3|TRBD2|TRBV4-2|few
CASSQLAGGTDTQYF
TGTGCCAGCAGCCAACTAGCGGGGGGCACAGATACGCAGTATTTT
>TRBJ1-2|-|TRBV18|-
CASSPSLTYSGSGYTF
TGTGCCAGCTCACCAAGTTTAACCTACTCGGGATCTGGCTACACCTTC
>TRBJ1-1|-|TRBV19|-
CASRVSGRNTEAFF
TGTGCCAGTAGGGTCTCCGGTCGCAACACTGAAGCTTTCTTT
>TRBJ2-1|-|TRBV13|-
CASSYPGFYNEQFF
TGTGCCAGCAGCTACCCCGGTTTCTACAATGAGCAGTTCTTC
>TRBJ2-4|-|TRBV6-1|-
CASSDTVKNIQYF
TGTGCCAGCAGTGACACGGTCAAAAACATTCAGTACTTC